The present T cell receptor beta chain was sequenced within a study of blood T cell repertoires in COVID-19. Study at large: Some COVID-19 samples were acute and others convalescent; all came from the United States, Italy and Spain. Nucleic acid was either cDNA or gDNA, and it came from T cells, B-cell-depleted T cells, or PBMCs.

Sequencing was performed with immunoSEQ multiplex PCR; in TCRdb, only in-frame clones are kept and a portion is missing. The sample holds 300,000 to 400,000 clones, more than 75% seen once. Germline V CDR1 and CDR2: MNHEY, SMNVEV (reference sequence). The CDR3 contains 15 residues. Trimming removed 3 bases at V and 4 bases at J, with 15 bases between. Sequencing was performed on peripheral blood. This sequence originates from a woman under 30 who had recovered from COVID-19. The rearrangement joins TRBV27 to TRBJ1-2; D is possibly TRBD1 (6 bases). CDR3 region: CASSFRGRVGYGYTF. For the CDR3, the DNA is TGTGCCAGCAGTTTCAGGGGAAGGGTTGGCTATGGCTACACCTTC.